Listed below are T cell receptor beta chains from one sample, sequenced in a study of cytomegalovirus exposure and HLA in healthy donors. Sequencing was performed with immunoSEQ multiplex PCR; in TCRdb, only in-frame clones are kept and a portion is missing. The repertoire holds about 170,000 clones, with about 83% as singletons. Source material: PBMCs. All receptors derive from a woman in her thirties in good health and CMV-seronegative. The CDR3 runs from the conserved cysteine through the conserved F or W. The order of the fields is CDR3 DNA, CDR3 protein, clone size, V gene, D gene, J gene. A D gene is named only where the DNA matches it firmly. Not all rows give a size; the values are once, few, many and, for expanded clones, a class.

CDR3nt: TGCGCCAGCAGCTCCCGGGGACACCCGGCAGATACGCAGTATTTT; CDR3aa: CASSSRGHPADTQYF; abundance: NA; v_gene: TRBV5-1; d_gene: NA; j_gene: TRBJ2-3
CDR3nt: TGTGCCTGGAGTGTAGGGACAGGGGGAAACTATGGCTACACCTTC; CDR3aa: CAWSVGTGGNYGYTF; abundance: NA; v_gene: TRBV30; d_gene: TRBD1; j_gene: TRBJ1-2
CDR3nt: TGTGCCAGTAGTGCCGGGACAGGTACCTACGAGCAGTACTTC; CDR3aa: CASSAGTGTYEQYF; abundance: NA; v_gene: TRBV19; d_gene: TRBD1; j_gene: TRBJ2-7
CDR3nt: TGCGCCAGCTCCCCTTGGGGCAGCCCCAACTACGAGCAGTACTTC; CDR3aa: CASSPWGSPNYEQYF; abundance: NA; v_gene: TRBV5-1; d_gene: NA; j_gene: TRBJ2-7
CDR3nt: TGTGCCAGCAGTGACCGTGGGGACTTAAACACCGGGGAGCTGTTTTTT; CDR3aa: CASSDRGDLNTGELFF; abundance: NA; v_gene: TRBV6-4; d_gene: NA; j_gene: TRBJ2-2
CDR3nt: TGTGCCAGCAGCTTAGGGGGCAGGGGATTTCAGCCCCAGCATTTT; CDR3aa: CASSLGGRGFQPQHF; abundance: NA; v_gene: TRBV7-9; d_gene: NA; j_gene: TRBJ1-5
CDR3nt: TGTGCCTCCGAAGCGGGGGTGGGGAATTCACCCCTCCACTTT; CDR3aa: CASEAGVGNSPLHF; abundance: NA; v_gene: TRBV19; d_gene: NA; j_gene: TRBJ1-6
CDR3nt: TGTGCCAGCCACCGGGACAGGGGAAGTGAGCAGTTCTTC; CDR3aa: CASHRDRGSEQFF; abundance: NA; v_gene: TRBV2; d_gene: TRBD1; j_gene: TRBJ2-1
CDR3nt: TGCAGCGTTCGCCTACTTGAGCAGTTCTTC; CDR3aa: CSVRLLEQFF; abundance: once; v_gene: TRBV29-1; d_gene: NA; j_gene: TRBJ2-1
CDR3nt: TGTGCCAGCAGTCCTAATACTAGGACGCGCCCTGAAGCTTTCTTT; CDR3aa: CASSPNTRTRPEAFF; abundance: many; v_gene: TRBV27; d_gene: NA; j_gene: TRBJ1-1
CDR3nt: TGTGCCAGCAGCAACTACCTCAGGGTTGGCTACACCTTC; CDR3aa: CASSNYLRVGYTF; abundance: NA; v_gene: TRBV7-8; d_gene: NA; j_gene: TRBJ1-2
CDR3nt: TGTGCCACCAGCAGAGTCCCGGGGGGCATCTACGAGCAGTACTTC; CDR3aa: CATSRVPGGIYEQYF; abundance: NA; v_gene: TRBV15; d_gene: NA; j_gene: TRBJ2-7
CDR3nt: TGTGCCAGCAGCACCCTAGGGGGGGGAATCTACAATGAGCAGTTCTTC; CDR3aa: CASSTLGGGIYNEQFF; abundance: NA; v_gene: TRBV7-9; d_gene: NA; j_gene: TRBJ2-1
CDR3nt: TGTGCTAGCAGCTTATCGACGGGGTTCACCGGGGAGCTGTTTTTT; CDR3aa: CASSLSTGFTGELFF; abundance: once; v_gene: TRBV7-7; d_gene: NA; j_gene: TRBJ2-2
CDR3nt: TGTGCCAGCAGCCACGACAGGCCGACGCTGGGGGCCCAGTACTTC; CDR3aa: CASSHDRPTLGAQYF; abundance: NA; v_gene: TRBV6-1; d_gene: NA; j_gene: TRBJ2-5
CDR3nt: TGCGCCAGCAGTCAAGGGGCGGGGGGAACAGATACGCAGTATTTT; CDR3aa: CASSQGAGGTDTQYF; abundance: NA; v_gene: TRBV4-3; d_gene: TRBD2; j_gene: TRBJ2-3
CDR3nt: TGTGCCAGCAGTGAATTCGGGGGCACAGATACGCAGTATTTT; CDR3aa: CASSEFGGTDTQYF; abundance: NA; v_gene: TRBV2; d_gene: NA; j_gene: TRBJ2-3
CDR3nt: TGTGCCAGCAGCTACCAGGGACAGGGGGCTGTTGGGGAGCTGTTTTTT; CDR3aa: CASSYQGQGAVGELFF; abundance: NA; v_gene: TRBV11-3; d_gene: TRBD1; j_gene: TRBJ2-2
CDR3nt: TGTGCCAGCAGCACCGGACTAGCGGGGGGCAGCAGGGTGGCCCAGTACTTC; CDR3aa: CASSTGLAGGSRVAQYF; abundance: NA; v_gene: TRBV7-8; d_gene: TRBD2; j_gene: TRBJ2-5
CDR3nt: TGTGCCAGCAGCTTAATTTCGGGACAGAACACTGAAGCTTTCTTT; CDR3aa: CASSLISGQNTEAFF; abundance: NA; v_gene: TRBV7-8; d_gene: NA; j_gene: TRBJ1-1
CDR3nt: TGCAGCGTTGAAGACTCGCGGGGGGAGTGGACAGATACGCAGTATTTT; CDR3aa: CSVEDSRGEWTDTQYF; abundance: NA; v_gene: TRBV29-1; d_gene: TRBD2; j_gene: TRBJ2-3
CDR3nt: TGTGCCAGTAGTATACAGGGGGCCTACACTGAAGCTTTCTTT; CDR3aa: CASSIQGAYTEAFF; abundance: NA; v_gene: TRBV19; d_gene: TRBD1; j_gene: TRBJ1-1
CDR3nt: TGCGCCAGCAGCTTGGACTCCGGGGGGTACTTCACAGATACGCAGTATTTT; CDR3aa: CASSLDSGGYFTDTQYF; abundance: NA; v_gene: TRBV5-1; d_gene: TRBD2; j_gene: TRBJ2-3
CDR3nt: TGCGCCAGCAGCCAAGTGATTAGCGGGGGGTTATCCAAAAACATTCAGTACTTC; CDR3aa: CASSQVISGGLSKNIQYF; abundance: NA; v_gene: TRBV4-1; d_gene: TRBD2; j_gene: TRBJ2-4
CDR3nt: TGTGCCAGCTCACTCGGGACAGGGAGATTCCAGCCCCAGCATTTT; CDR3aa: CASSLGTGRFQPQHF; abundance: NA; v_gene: TRBV18; d_gene: TRBD1; j_gene: TRBJ1-5
CDR3nt: TGTGCCAGCAGCTCCTCCGGGAAGAACACTGAAGCTTTCTTT; CDR3aa: CASSSSGKNTEAFF; abundance: NA; v_gene: TRBV7-2; d_gene: NA; j_gene: TRBJ1-1
CDR3nt: TGTGCCACCGGGGCCCCAGGGGCGGATACGCAGTATTTT; CDR3aa: CATGAPGADTQYF; abundance: once; v_gene: TRBV25-1; d_gene: NA; j_gene: TRBJ2-3